This entry lists 5 T cell receptor beta chains sequenced from one sample in a study of breast tumors, draining lymph nodes, adjacent tissues. Axillary draining lymph nodes of breast cancer patients supplied the node samples. MiXCR was run by TCRdb on the multiplex PCR reads, yielding one entry per CDR3 protein. This table has approximately 120,000 distinct CDR3 sequences, 21% appearing once. The sequenced material came from axillary lymph node tissue. These receptors were obtained from a female donor with breast cancer. Some clones in this sample may be carry-over from other donors' samples.

For this clonotype: Because the CDR3 is missing its conserved closing phenylalanine or tryptophan, this is likely a read error. CDR3 sequence (DNA): TGTGCCAGCAGTTTATCAGGACAGATAAATCAGCCCCAGCATCTT. Translation gives CASSLSGQINQPQHL. The genes are TRBV27 and TRBJ1-5; D is perhaps TRBD1 (6 bases). V lost 0 bases to trimming and J lost 4 bases, with 10 bases between them. Per the germline V gene, CDR1 is MNHEY and CDR2 is SMNVEV (reference sequence). CDR3 size: 15 residues.

Note on this clonotype: A read error is possible here, since a much larger clone lies one base away. This rearrangement joins TRBV19 to TRBJ2-1, with D possibly matching TRBD2 (6 bases). From germline, CDR1 is LNHDA and CDR2 SQIVND (reference sequence). The CDR3 contains 15 residues. The CDR3 DNA follows: TGTGCCAGTAGTATGGGGGGAAACTCCCACAATGAGCAGTTCTTC. Its translation: CASSMGGNSHNEQFF.

As regards this clonotype: A clone one base away is much larger, so this may be a read error. The chain employs TRBV19 and TRBJ1-4; 7 bases are shared with TRBD1. CDR3 length: 18 amino acids. Germline loops: CDR1 LNHDA, CDR2 SQIVND (reference sequence). Trimming at V came to 8 bases and at J to 0 bases, leaving 15 bases not matched to a gene. The DNA for the CDR3 is TGTGCCAGTGGTTCCCCCGGGACAGTGATGGCAACTAATGAAAAACTGTTTTTT. Amino acid sequence: CASGSPGTVMATNEKLFF. Looking up the rest from reference TRBV19 and TRBJ1-4 gives the full variable domain: DGGITQSPKYLFRKEGQNVTLSCEQNLNHDAMYWYRQDPGQGLRLIYYSQIVNDFQKGDIAEGYSVSREKKESFPLTVTSAQKNPTAFYLCASGSPGTVMATNEKLFFGSGTQLSVL.

This clonotype showed up many times. The V gene is TRBV30, the J gene TRBJ2-1; 7 nucleotides match TRBD1. The germline V gene has CDR1 GTSNPN and CDR2 SVGIG (reference sequence). V lost 3 bases to trimming and J lost 6 bases; unmatched junction nucleotides: 5. The CDR3 has 13 residues. Here the CDR3 DNA reads TGTGCCTGGAGGGATGCAGGGGGCAATGAGCAGTTCTTC. Translation gives CAWRDAGGNEQFF.

Notes on this clonotype: This may stem from a read error, because a much larger clone lies one nucleotide away. The chain joins TRBV6-1 to TRBJ1-3; 7 positions match TRBD1. Germline V gives CDR1 MNHNS, CDR2 SASEGT. The CDR3 has 15 residues. DNA of the CDR3: TGTGCCAGCAGTCTAACCGGGACAGATGGAGACACCATATATTTT. Its translation: CASSLTGTDGDTIYF.